This T cell receptor beta chain appears in the sequencing data of a study of CD8 T cells in Susac syndrome. Background on the study: Sequencing included Susac syndrome patients, 5 or 6 of them with active disease and eight in remission.

The authors negatively isolated CD8+ and CD4+ T cells and FACS-enriched TEMRA cells. Study-wide results and limits: No clonal expansion appeared among CD4+ T cells in Susac patients.

As regards this clonotype: The antigen is unknown.

Reverse transcription of roughly 0.5 to 1 ug RNA was carried out with random hexamers. TCRdb used MiXCR to reprocess the immunoSEQ multiplex PCR reads, holding one entry per CDR3 protein. The data contain about 71,000 distinct CDR3 sequences, approximately 93% of them singletons. The CDR3 extends over 13 amino acids. V lost 3 bases and J lost 8, with 11 bases in between. Germline assignment: CDR1 SGHNT and CDR2 YENEEA. The chain joins TRBV11-3 to TRBJ2-1, with D possibly being TRBD2 (5 bases). The sample taken for sequencing was CD4+ T cells from PBMCs. The TCR originated in a human donor with Susac syndrome. The CDR3 bases are TGTGCCAGCAGCTTTGACTACACCCATGAGCAGTTCTTC. Residues: CASSFDYTHEQFF.